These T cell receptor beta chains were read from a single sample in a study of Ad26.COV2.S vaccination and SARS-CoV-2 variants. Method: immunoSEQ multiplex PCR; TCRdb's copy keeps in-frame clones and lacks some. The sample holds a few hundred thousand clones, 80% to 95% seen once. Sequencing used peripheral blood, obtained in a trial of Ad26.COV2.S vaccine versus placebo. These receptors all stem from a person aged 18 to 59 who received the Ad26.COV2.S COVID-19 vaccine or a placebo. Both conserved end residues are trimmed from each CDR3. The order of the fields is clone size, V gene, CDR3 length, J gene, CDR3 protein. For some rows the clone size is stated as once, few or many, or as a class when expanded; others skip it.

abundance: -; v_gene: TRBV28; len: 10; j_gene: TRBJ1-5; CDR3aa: ASRDGSQPQH
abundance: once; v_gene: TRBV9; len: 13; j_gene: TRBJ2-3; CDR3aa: ASRKTSGGADTQY
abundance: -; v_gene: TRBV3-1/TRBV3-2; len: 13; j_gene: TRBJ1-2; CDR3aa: ASSQVPGPFYGYT
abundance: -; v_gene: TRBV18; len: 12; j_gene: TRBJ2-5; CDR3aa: ASSPGGGDETQY
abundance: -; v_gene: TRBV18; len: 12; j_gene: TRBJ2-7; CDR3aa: ASSPMDSSYEQY
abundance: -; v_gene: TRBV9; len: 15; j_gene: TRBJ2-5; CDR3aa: ASSVGGSSGVSETQY
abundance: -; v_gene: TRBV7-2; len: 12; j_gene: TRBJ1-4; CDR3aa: ASSLAGPNEKLF
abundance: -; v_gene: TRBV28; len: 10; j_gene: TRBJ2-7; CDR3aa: ASSVETYEQY
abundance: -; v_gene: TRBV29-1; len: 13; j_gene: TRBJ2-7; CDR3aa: SVGPDSTDSYEQY
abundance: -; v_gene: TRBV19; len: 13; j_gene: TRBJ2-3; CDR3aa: ASSMSRGPTDTQY
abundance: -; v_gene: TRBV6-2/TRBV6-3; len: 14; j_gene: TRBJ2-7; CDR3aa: ASSTGPGGPSYEQY
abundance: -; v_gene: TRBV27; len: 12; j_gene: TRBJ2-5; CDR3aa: ASSLGGQWETQY
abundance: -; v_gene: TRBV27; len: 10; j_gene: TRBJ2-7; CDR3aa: ASSLLGYEQY
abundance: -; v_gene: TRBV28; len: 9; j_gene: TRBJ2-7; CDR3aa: ASTEAYEQY
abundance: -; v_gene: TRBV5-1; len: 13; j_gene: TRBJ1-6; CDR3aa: ASSLLRDNNSPLH
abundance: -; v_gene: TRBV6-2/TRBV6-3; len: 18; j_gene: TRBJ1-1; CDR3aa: ASSYTGGQVYTAQNTEAF
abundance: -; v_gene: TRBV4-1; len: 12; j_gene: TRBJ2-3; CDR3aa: ASSQDWARDTQY
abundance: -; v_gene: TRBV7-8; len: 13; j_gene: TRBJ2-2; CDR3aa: ASSRRTGIGGELF
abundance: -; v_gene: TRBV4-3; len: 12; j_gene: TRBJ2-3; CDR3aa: ASSQAVAGDTQY
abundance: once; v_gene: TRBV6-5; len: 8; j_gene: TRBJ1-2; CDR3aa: ASRGLGYT
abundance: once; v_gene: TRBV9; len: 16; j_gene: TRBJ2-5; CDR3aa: ASSVGSFRTSVQETQY
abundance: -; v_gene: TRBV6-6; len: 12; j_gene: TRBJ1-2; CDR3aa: ASSQGARSYGYT
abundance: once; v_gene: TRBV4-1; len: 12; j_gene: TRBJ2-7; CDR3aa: ASSPRDTPYEQY
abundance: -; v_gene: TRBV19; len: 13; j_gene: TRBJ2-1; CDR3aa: ASSNQRGRHNEQF
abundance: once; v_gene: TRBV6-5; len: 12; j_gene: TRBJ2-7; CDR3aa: ASSYSGTGNEQY
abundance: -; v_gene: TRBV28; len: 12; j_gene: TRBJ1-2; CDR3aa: ASSLFGTNYGYT
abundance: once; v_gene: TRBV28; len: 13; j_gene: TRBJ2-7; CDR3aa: ASSLSGLASYEQY
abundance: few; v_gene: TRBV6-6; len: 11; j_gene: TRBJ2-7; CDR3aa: ASSAFKGNEQY
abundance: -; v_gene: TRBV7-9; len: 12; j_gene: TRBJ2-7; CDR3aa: ASSPGQGRYEQY
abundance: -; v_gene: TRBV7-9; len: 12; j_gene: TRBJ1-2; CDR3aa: ASSPGGRNYGYT
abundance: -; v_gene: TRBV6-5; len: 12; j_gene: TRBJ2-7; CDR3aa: ASRVAGGHYEQY
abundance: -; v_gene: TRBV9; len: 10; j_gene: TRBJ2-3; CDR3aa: ASSEDLDTQY
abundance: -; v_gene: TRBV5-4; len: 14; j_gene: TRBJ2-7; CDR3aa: ASSSSPGTGYYEQY
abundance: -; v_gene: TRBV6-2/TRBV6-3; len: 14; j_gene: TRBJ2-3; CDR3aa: ASSYPGTSDIDTQY
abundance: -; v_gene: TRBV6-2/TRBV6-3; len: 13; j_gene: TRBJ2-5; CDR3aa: ASSRLPWEGETQY
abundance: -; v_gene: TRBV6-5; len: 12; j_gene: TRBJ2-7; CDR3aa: ASSYSPSGYEQY
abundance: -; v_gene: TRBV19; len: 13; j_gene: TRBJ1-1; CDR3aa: ASSGGQARNTEAF
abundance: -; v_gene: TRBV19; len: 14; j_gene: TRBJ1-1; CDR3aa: ASSHSGTGAGAEAF
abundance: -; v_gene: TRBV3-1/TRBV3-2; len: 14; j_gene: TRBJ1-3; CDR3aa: ASSHTRALEGNTIY
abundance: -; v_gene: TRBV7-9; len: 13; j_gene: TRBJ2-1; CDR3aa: ASSATSGGYNEQF
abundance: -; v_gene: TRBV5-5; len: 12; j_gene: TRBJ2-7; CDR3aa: ASSWGGGAYEQY
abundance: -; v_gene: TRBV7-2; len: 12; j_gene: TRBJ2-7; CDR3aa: ASSNPGVHYEQY
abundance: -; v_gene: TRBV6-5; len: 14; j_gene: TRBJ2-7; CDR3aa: ASSYSREVGSYEQY
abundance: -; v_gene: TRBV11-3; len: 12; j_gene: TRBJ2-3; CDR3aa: ASSLVGLDDTQY
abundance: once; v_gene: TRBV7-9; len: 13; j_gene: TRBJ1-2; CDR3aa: ASSSWTENIDGYT
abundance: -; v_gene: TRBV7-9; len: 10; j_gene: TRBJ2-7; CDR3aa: ASSFAGLEQY
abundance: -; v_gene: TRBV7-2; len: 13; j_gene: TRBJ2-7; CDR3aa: ASSLGGSPDYEQY
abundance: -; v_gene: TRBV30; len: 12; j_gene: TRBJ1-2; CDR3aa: AWSVLGTDYGYT
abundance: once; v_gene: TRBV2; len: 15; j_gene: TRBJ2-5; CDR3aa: ASSEGQRKRGQETQY
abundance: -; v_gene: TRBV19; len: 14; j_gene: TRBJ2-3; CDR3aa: ASSMETGYSTDTQY
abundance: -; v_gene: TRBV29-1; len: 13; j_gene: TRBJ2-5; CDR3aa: SVEDWDRGGETQY
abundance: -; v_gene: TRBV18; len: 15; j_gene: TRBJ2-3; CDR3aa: ASSPLGGGGPTDTQY
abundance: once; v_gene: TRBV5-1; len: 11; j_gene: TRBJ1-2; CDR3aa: ASSRGQGNGYT